The 13 T cell receptor beta chains in this list originate from one sample, sequenced in a study of shared clonotypes between healthy human individuals. Using immunoSEQ multiplex PCR, the repertoire was profiled, and TCRdb retains in-frame clones only, with some absent. The profile covers 2 million to 2.5 million clones, with 90% to 95% appearing a single time and about 0.34% taken by the ten largest. The sample comprised naive CD4+ T cells from PBMCs. The subset: CD45RA+ positively selected. The receptors stem from a man younger than 35 in good health. Some clones in this sample may be carry-over from other donors' samples.

This rearrangement joins TRBV5-5 to TRBJ2-6, with D perhaps TRBD2 (5 bases). There are 16 residues in the CDR3. The germline V gene encodes CDR1 SGHKS and CDR2 YYEKEE (reference sequence). V was cut by 0 bases and J by 5 bases, with 12 bases left in between. CDR3 nucleotide sequence: TGTGCCAGCAGCTTGGATGGCTCGGGATGGGCCAACGTCCTGACTTTC. It translates to CASSLDGSGWANVLTF.

The chain is built from TRBV28 and TRBJ2-5; TRBD1 matches 12 bases. The CDR3 length is 15 residues. V dropped 7 bases and J dropped 4; count of bases not matched to a gene: 7. Germline V lookup: CDR1 MDHEN, CDR2 SYDVKM. DNA of the CDR3: TGTGCCAGCACCTCGGGACAGGGGGCATTAGAGACCCAGTACTTC. This codes for CASTSGQGALETQYF.

The chain carries TRBV6-5 and TRBJ2-5, with D tentatively TRBD1 or TRBD2 (5 bases each). CDR1 is MNHEY, CDR2 SVGAGI, per germline. The ends were cut back, 5 bases at V and 2 bases at J, with 15 bases in the middle. CDR3 length equals 15 residues. CDR3 DNA sequence: TGTGCCAGCAGTGTCACCTGGGGGTATCAAGAGACCCAGTACTTC. Protein: CASSVTWGYQETQYF.

This clone was seen a handful of times. V is TRBV7-2 and J is TRBJ1-1, with a weak D call TRBD1 (5 bases). Trimming removed 7 bases from V and 1 base from J, with 13 bases in between. The CDR3 length is 14 residues. Per germline, CDR1 SGHTA and CDR2 FQGNSA. The CDR3 bases are TGTGCCAGCACCAAAGGGGCCGCGAACACTGAAGCTTTCTTT. It specifies CASTKGAANTEAFF.

The chain recombines TRBV7-3 with TRBJ2-3; 9 bases map to TRBD2. The germline V gene encodes CDR1 SGHTA and CDR2 FQGTGA. Trimming at V came to 2 bases and at J to 3 bases, leaving 3 bases not matched to a gene. The CDR3 runs to 15 residues. The CDR3 spells CASSLLAGTTDTQYF. CDR3 nucleotide sequence: TGTGCCAGCAGCTTACTAGCGGGGACTACAGATACGCAGTATTTT.

J is TRBJ2-3 and V is TRBV5-1; tentative D call: TRBD2 (7 bases). The CDR3 has 16 amino acids. Trimming removed 3 bases from V and 2 bases from J, with 16 bases in between. Germline V gene data show CDR1 as SGHRS and CDR2 as YFSETQ. The CDR3 DNA reads as TGCGCCAGCAGCTATCGACTAGGGGGGGCCACAGATACGCAGTATTTT. Protein sequence: CASSYRLGGATDTQYF.

J is TRBJ2-7 and V is TRBV13; 8 bases fit TRBD1. CDR3 length: 14 residues. Trimming took 5 bases from V and 3 from J; bases not matched to a gene: 6. Germline V gene sequence: CDR1 PRHDT, CDR2 FYEKMQ (reference sequence). The CDR3 DNA is TGTGCCAGCAGCCAAGGAGGACAGGGCTACGAGCAGTACTTC. It codes for CASSQGGQGYEQYF.

V usage is TRBV28 and J usage is TRBJ2-7; 12 bases match TRBD2. Trimming cost V 4 bases and J 0 bases; bases outside gene matches: 4. The CDR3 is 16 amino acids. Germline V lookup: CDR1 MDHEN, CDR2 SYDVKM. This CDR3 reads CASSSATSGSSYEQYF. The CDR3, as DNA: TGTGCCAGCAGTTCCGCGACTAGCGGGAGCTCCTACGAGCAGTACTTC.

V and J are TRBV28 and TRBJ2-3, with D perhaps TRBD2 (5 bases). The V gene lost 6 bases and the J gene lost 3 bases, with 13 bases spanning the gap. Germline CDR1 reads MDHEN; CDR2 reads SYDVKM. This CDR3 has 14 amino acids. CDR3 amino acids: CASSISRLTDTQYF. Written as DNA, the CDR3 is TGTGCCAGCAGCATCAGCCGACTAACAGATACGCAGTATTTT.

The chain employs TRBV28 and TRBJ2-4; D uncertain. CDR3 length equals 12 residues. Looked up from germline, CDR1 is MDHEN and CDR2 is SYDVKM. Trimming stripped 2 bases from V and 7 bases from J, with 6 bases between. The CDR3 nucleotides are TGTGCCAGCAGTTTACCTGGCAACATTCAGTACTTC. Protein product: CASSLPGNIQYF.

The chain uses TRBV19 and TRBJ2-1; a possible D gene is TRBD2 (5 bases). Germline V gene data show CDR1 as LNHDA and CDR2 as SQIVND (reference sequence). The CDR3 totals 14 residues. V lost 4 bases to trimming and J lost 8 bases, with 15 bases between them. The CDR3 here is CASSRGPLGDEQFF. CDR3 coding DNA: TGTGCCAGTAGTAGAGGCCCCCTCGGGGATGAGCAGTTCTTC.

V and J are TRBV28 and TRBJ1-2; the match to TRBD1 covers 7 bases. Unmatched junction bases numbered 13, after V lost 3 bases and J lost 3 bases. The CDR3 totals 17 residues. Germline-derived CDR1 and CDR2 are MDHEN and SYDVKM. CDR3 in DNA: TGTGCCAGCAGTTTTTACCCAGACAGGGAAGGGTACTATGGCTACACCTTC. Its protein is CASSFYPDREGYYGYTF.

The J gene is TRBJ1-2, the V gene TRBV28; weak D call: TRBD1 (5 bases). CDR3 size: 20 residues. Per the germline V gene, CDR1 is MDHEN and CDR2 is SYDVKM. V lost 3 bases, J lost 1 base, and 27 bases lay in between. The CDR3 coding sequence is TGTGCCAGCAGTTTCCATTTTGTAACCGGGACCGGAACTCTTAACTATGGCTACACCTTC. Translated, it gives CASSFHFVTGTGTLNYGYTF.